This is a list of T cell receptor beta chains from one sample in a study of blood T cells in healthy people across ages. Each CDR3 protein gets one entry after TCRdb re-called the 5' RACE reads with MiXCR. Here the sample spans approximately 690,000 distinct CDR3 sequences, under 65% being singletons. Sequencing input: blood. These receptors originate from a man between 60 and 75 years old in good health. The CDR3 runs from the conserved cysteine through the conserved F or W. The order of the fields is V gene, CDR3 protein.

>TRBV3-1
CASSQDSLAGYNEQFF
>TRBV14
CASSQVRLGATQYF
>TRBV20-1
CSATGSPGVPEAFF
>TRBV5-1
CASSKRTGLAYEQYF
>TRBV2
CASSVRVLAGGKGYTF
>TRBV5-1
CASSPRGGGAGTQYF
>TRBV9
CASSVGDRERNYGYTF
>TRBV9
CASSYRDSEAYEQYF
>TRBV29-1
CSVEVTGITEAFF
>TRBV20-1
CSASQTGYGYTF
>TRBV11-2
CASSLRGAREETQYF
>TRBV7-2
CASSFSLAGAGQETQYF
>TRBV9
CASSVGASGGFSETQYF
>TRBV6-2/TRBV6-3
CASSYRTGPYEQYF
>TRBV12-3/TRBV12-4
CASSLGSQSTEAFF
>TRBV6-5
CASSYSGAGGYTF
>TRBV7-2
CASSLTVDNEQFF
>TRBV20-1
CSASRRLAESTDTQYF
>TRBV10-3
CAISEPGTSGGYEQYF
>TRBV6-6
CASSYGEGWETQYF
>TRBV6-1
CASSAFQGAEYGYTF
>TRBV29-1
CSAGLVSNTEAFF
>TRBV11-2
CASSQRGQSNQPQHF
>TRBV28
CASSVGTSVQYF
>TRBV12-3/TRBV12-4
CASSPGTTSYSYEQYF
>TRBV6-1
CASSEAVRARAEQYF
>TRBV15
CATSRESGNRAYEQYF
>TRBV4-1
CASSPMGGQGKETQYF
>TRBV20-1
CSARDMLGQLEAFF
>TRBV29-1
CSVGGGPSSYNEQFF
>TRBV27
CASSFVGPPTGTQYF
>TRBV7-9
CASSLEGKAFF
>TRBV12-3/TRBV12-4
CASSLSTTGSYEQYF
>TRBV9
CASSVGIGGSKETQYF
>TRBV2
CASSETATDTQYF
>TRBV20-1
CSARVPGVGNTIYF
>TRBV25-1
CASSEYSLTSGGVPTRQYF
>TRBV5-1
CASSIIGTGYNEQFF
>TRBV28
CASNSPGAKNIQYF